This T cell receptor (beta chain) came from a study of T-cell reconstitution after alpha-beta-depleted transplantation in children. Study-wide points: At day 60, the high TCRbeta diversity found in some patients originated from recipient T cells and thymic progenitors that had survived. Newly produced T cells mostly accounted for T-cell counts and diversity one year post-transplant. Where alpha-beta T cells came from about two months after transplant was reportedly several hundred expanded graft clones.

Per germline, CDR1 KGHSH and CDR2 LQKENI. The germline V and J ends were trimmed by 3 bases and 3 bases, with 6 bases remaining between them. The CDR3 extends over 12 amino acids. This clonotype was seen at least ten times. The antigen remains undetermined. Preparation of the TCRbeta library used unique molecular identifiers. TCRdb called the PCR reads again in MiXCR, with one record for every CDR3 protein. The sample shows some 600,000 distinct CDR3 sequences, 13% of them seen only once. The chain couples TRBV18 to TRBJ2-7; D perhaps matches TRBD2 (5 bases). Sequenced here: PBMCs, mostly from graft donor cells, sampled 360 days after TCRalphabeta/CD19-depleted stem cell transplant. The source is a male patient younger than 18 who had a stem cell transplant for acute myeloid leukemia, so the T cells may come from the graft donor. The CDR3 DNA reads as TGTGCCAGCTCACCCGGGATCTACGAGCAGTACTTC. Translated, it gives CASSPGIYEQYF.